This TCR beta chain was found in a study of somatic mutations in cytotoxic T cells in rheumatoid arthritis. Across the whole study: Right after diagnosis, and before any treatment had started, patient peripheral blood (30 ml EDTA) was drawn.

Trimming pared 5 bases from V and 6 bases from J, leaving 22 bases between. CDR1 is MNHEY and CDR2 is SMNVEV in the germline V gene (reference sequence). This CDR3 contains 16 residues. Generated by immunoSEQ multiplex PCR, the TCRdb table keeps only in-frame clones and is missing some. The profile shows about 30,000 clones, roughly 80% of them singletons. What was sequenced was CD8+ T cells sorted from blood. The TCR was taken from an adult with rheumatoid arthritis. The chain uses TRBV27 and TRBJ2-5, with D tentatively TRBD2 (6 bases). Written as DNA, the CDR3 is TGTGCCAGCAGTACGACACGGGAGAATGGGAGACAGACCCAGTACTTC. This codes for CASSTTRENGRQTQYF.